One sample yielded the 10 T cell receptor beta chains listed below, sequenced in a study of blood T cell repertoires in COVID-19. Produced via immunoSEQ multiplex PCR; TCRdb's table is partial and in-frame only. The sample carries tens of thousands of clones, approximately 84% recorded once. Sequenced material: peripheral blood. All receptors come from a man aged 50 to 59 with COVID-19, enrolled during active disease.

The V and J genes are TRBV6-5 and TRBJ1-3; no clear D. Germline CDR1 reads MNHEY; CDR2 reads SVGAGI. Trimming took 0 bases from V and 2 from J, leaving 5 bases between them. The CDR3 runs 14 residues. CDR3 in amino acids: CASSYSTAGNTIYF. DNA of the CDR3: TGTGCCAGCAGTTACTCGACTGCTGGAAACACCATATATTTT.

The rearrangement links TRBV7-9 to TRBJ2-6; 9 bases fit TRBD1. There are 18 residues in the CDR3. The V segment lost 4 bases and the J segment 4 bases; nucleotides outside the gene matches: 11. Germline V lookup: CDR1 SEHNR, CDR2 FQNEAQ (reference sequence). In nucleotides, the CDR3 is TGTGCCAGCAGCTCAACGACAGGGGGTGGAGCCGGGGCCAACGTCCTGACTTTC. Translating gives CASSSTTGGGAGANVLTF.

The chain carries TRBV2 and TRBJ2-5; no firm D call. The germline V gene encodes CDR1 SNHLY and CDR2 FYNNEI. The CDR3 runs 12 residues. The V and J ends lost 6 bases and 2 bases respectively, with 7 bases between them. The CDR3 coding sequence is TGTGCCAGCAGGCTAGAGCAAGAGACCCAGTACTTC. This codes for CASRLEQETQYF.

The chain has TRBV4-2 and TRBJ2-1; the match to TRBD2 covers 15 bases. The V and J ends lost 3 bases and 8 bases, in that order; junction bases with no gene match: 8. Germline loops: CDR1 LGHNA, CDR2 YNFKEQ. CDR3 size: 17 residues. CDR3 in DNA: TGTGCCAGCAGCCAGGGTGGAGGGACTAGCGGGGGGTATGAGCAGTTCTTC. Its protein is CASSQGGGTSGGYEQFF.

This sequence joins TRBV12-5 and TRBJ2-1; 8 bases map to TRBD2. CDR1 and CDR2 from the germline V gene are LGHNT and FRNRAP. This CDR3 comprises 13 residues. Losses at the gene ends were 6 bases for V and 12 bases for J; bases not matched to a gene: 10. CDR3 residues: CASGLSGGPLQFF. The CDR3 DNA sequence: TGTGCTAGTGGGTTATCGGGGGGGCCGCTGCAGTTCTTC.

The chain is built from TRBV18 and TRBJ2-5, with 7 bases fitting TRBD2. Germline V gene lookup returns CDR1 KGHSH and CDR2 LQKENI. Trimming removed 0 bases from V and 3 bases from J; junction bases left unmatched: 4. This CDR3 has 15 amino acids. The CDR3: CASSPPLAAKETQYF. The DNA for the CDR3 is TGTGCCAGCTCACCACCCCTAGCGGCGAAAGAGACCCAGTACTTC. The whole variable domain, remainder taken from reference TRBV18 and TRBJ2-5, is NAGVMQNPRHLVRRRGQEARLRCSPMKGHSHVYWYRQLPEEGLKFMVYLQKENIIDESGMPKERFSAEFPKEGPSILRIQQVVRGDSAAYFCASSPPLAAKETQYFGPGTRLLVL.

Here the CDR3 reads CASSTNPGAGTEAFF. The CDR3 DNA follows: TGTGCCAGCTCGACCAATCCGGGAGCGGGAACTGAAGCTTTCTTT. The genes are TRBV18 and TRBJ1-1; D unclear. This CDR3 spans 15 amino acids. Germline V gives CDR1 KGHSH, CDR2 LQKENI. V gave up 6 bases and J gave up 5 bases, with 19 bases separating them.

The J gene is TRBJ2-3, the V gene TRBV4-1; TRBD1 matches 7 bases. The CDR3 consists of 14 residues. Per germline, CDR1 MGHRA and CDR2 YSYEKL. With V trimmed by 5 bases and J by 0 bases, 2 bases remained unmatched. In DNA form, the CDR3 reads TGCGCCAGCAGCAACAGGGGCAGCACAGATACGCAGTATTTT. It encodes CASSNRGSTDTQYF.

The chain links TRBV7-2 to TRBJ2-5; 8 nucleotides agree with TRBD2. Germline trimming cut 3 bases from V and 4 bases from J; bases unmatched to any gene: 7. Germline lookup yields CDR1 SGHTA and CDR2 FQGNSA. The CDR3 length is 15 residues. CDR3: CASSFPGGRRETQYF. The CDR3, as DNA: TGTGCCAGCAGCTTCCCCGGCGGGAGGCGAGAGACCCAGTACTTC.

The chain has TRBV19 and TRBJ1-5; D may be TRBD1 (6 bases). Germline lookup yields CDR1 LNHDA and CDR2 SQIVND (reference sequence). The length of the CDR3 is 14 residues. V was clipped by 5 bases and J by 7 bases, with 15 bases between them. In nucleotides, the CDR3 is TGTGCCAGTAGTTTGAAAGGGGGATACCAGCCCCAGCATTTT. Amino acid sequence: CASSLKGGYQPQHF.